One and the same sample provided the 21 T cell receptor beta chains below, sequenced in a study of T cell responses to AZD1222 COVID-19 vaccine. TCRdb's copy holds only in-frame clones and misses some; the assay was immunoSEQ multiplex PCR. Of roughly 160,000 clones in the sample, 93% are singletons; the top ten hold about 0.9%. The sample in question was peripheral blood, obtained on day 0 of AZD1222 vaccination. These receptors came from an adult in good health.

V and J are TRBV5-6 and TRBJ1-1; D call uncertain. Deletions cut 0 bases from V and 1 base from J, with 7 bases between. CDR1 and CDR2 (germline): SGHDT, YYEEEE. There are 14 residues in the CDR3. CDR3 protein: CASSLVQSNTEAFF. The CDR3 bases are TGTGCCAGCAGCTTGGTACAGTCGAACACTGAAGCTTTCTTT.

J is TRBJ2-5 and V is TRBV20-1; D gene unclear. V was shortened by 7 bases and J by 3 bases, with 6 bases between the two germline ends. The germline V gene has CDR1 DFQATT and CDR2 SNEGSKA (reference sequence). The length of the CDR3 is 10 residues. For the CDR3, the DNA is TGCAGTGGACTGGAAGAGACCCAGTACTTC. Its protein is CSGLEETQYF.

In DNA form, the CDR3 reads TGTGCCAGTAGTGACCTTATGGCCAAAAACATTCAGTACTTC. It specifies CASSDLMAKNIQYF. The chain has TRBV19 and TRBJ2-4; D is undetermined. CDR3 length: 14 amino acids. The V and J ends lost 5 bases and 1 base respectively, with 9 bases between them. Germline V CDR1 and CDR2: LNHDA, SQIVND (reference sequence).

V usage is TRBV28 and J usage is TRBJ1-6; the D gene is possibly TRBD1 (5 bases). Looked up from germline, CDR1 is MDHEN and CDR2 is SYDVKM. Trimming removed 6 bases at V and 6 bases at J, with 9 bases between. This CDR3 comprises 13 residues. CDR3 sequence (DNA): TGTGCCAGCAGGCAGGGCTTTAATTCACCCCTCCACTTT. Residues: CASRQGFNSPLHF.

V usage is TRBV28 and J usage is TRBJ2-7, with TRBD2 matching over 9 bases. Trimming at V came to 7 bases and at J to 5 bases, leaving 9 bases not matched to a gene. In germline, CDR1 is MDHEN, CDR2 SYDVKM. The CDR3 length is 14 residues. As DNA, the CDR3 is TGTGCCAGCAACAACCCGGGACTAGCAGACGAGCAGTACTTC. The encoded protein is CASNNPGLADEQYF.

The V gene is TRBV11-2, the J gene TRBJ2-7, with TRBD1 matching over 8 bases. Germline CDR1 and CDR2: SGHAT and FQNNGV. CDR3 length: 14 amino acids. Losses at the gene ends were 5 bases for V and 1 base for J; bases not matched to a gene: 4. DNA of the CDR3: TGTGCCAGCAGCCCCGACAGGGGTTCCTACGAGCAGTACTTC. Its protein product is CASSPDRGSYEQYF.

The rearrangement joins TRBV7-8 to TRBJ1-6, with D uncertain. Looked up from germline, CDR1 is SGHVS and CDR2 is FQNEAQ. The CDR3 runs to 18 residues. The V end lost 0 bases, the J end lost 7 bases, and 19 bases lay between the germline ends. The CDR3 DNA sequence: TGTGCCAGCAGCTTAGCGAGTGGCGGAGGTCGAATGAATTCACCCCTCCACTTT. As protein: CASSLASGGGRMNSPLHF.

This chain connects TRBV20-1 to TRBJ1-2; D is perhaps TRBD1 (6 bases). V lost 3 bases, J lost 0 bases, and 14 bases lay in between. CDR1 and CDR2 (germline): DFQATT, SNEGSKA (reference sequence). The length of the CDR3 is 15 residues. In DNA, the CDR3 is TGCAGTGCTAGTTTGTCGGGGGGCACTAACTATGGCTACACCTTC. Protein: CSASLSGGTNYGYTF.

This chain connects TRBV5-8 to TRBJ1-2; 10 bases align to TRBD1. J lost 2 bases, V lost 5 bases, and 6 bases had no gene match. The V gene's germline CDR1 is SGHTS and CDR2 YDEGEE. CDR3 length: 15 amino acids. The CDR3 coding sequence is TGTGCCAGCAGGTCACTGGGACAGGGGAACTATGGCTACACCTTC. Its protein is CASRSLGQGNYGYTF.

The chain links TRBV11-2 to TRBJ2-5; TRBD1 matches at 9 bases. Germline CDR1 SGHAT, CDR2 FQNNGV. There are 14 residues in the CDR3. The V and J ends lost 3 bases and 4 bases, in that order; junction bases with no gene match: 3. In DNA, the CDR3 is TGTGCCAGCAGCTTGGGACAGGGAAGAGAGACCCAGTACTTC. Amino acid sequence: CASSLGQGRETQYF.

The rearrangement uses TRBV6-5 and TRBJ1-6, with D possibly being TRBD1 (6 bases). The CDR3 runs to 14 residues. V was clipped by 6 bases and J by 9 bases, with 15 bases between them. In germline, CDR1 is MNHEY, CDR2 SVGAGI. The CDR3 is CASRLGGSLSPLHF. The CDR3, as DNA: TGTGCCAGCAGGCTGGGGGGCTCACTTTCACCCCTCCACTTT.

The V call is TRBV9, the J call TRBJ2-3, with 10 bases identical to TRBD2. This CDR3 region has 15 residues. CDR1 and CDR2 from the germline V gene are SGDLS and YYNGEE. The junction had 3 bases not matched to a gene; V was cut back by 2 bases and J by 3 bases. CDR3 DNA: TGTGCCAGCAGCGTCGGAGCGGGGGGGACAGATACGCAGTATTTT. Protein product: CASSVGAGGTDTQYF.

The rearrangement joins TRBV7-9 to TRBJ2-7; TRBD1 matches at 9 bases. The ends lost 2 bases at V and 9 bases at J; junction bases unmatched: 14. Germline-derived CDR1 and CDR2 are SEHNR and FQNEAQ (reference sequence). The CDR3 runs 16 residues. The CDR3 here is CASSLSGTGFGNGQYF. CDR3 in DNA: TGTGCCAGCAGCTTAAGCGGGACAGGGTTCGGCAACGGGCAGTACTTC.

V usage is TRBV4-3 and J usage is TRBJ2-3; 12 bases line up with TRBD1. Per the germline V gene, CDR1 is LGHNA and CDR2 is YSLEER. The CDR3 contains 15 residues. V was clipped by 3 bases and J by 4 bases; unmatched bases: 2. CDR3 region: CASSQGQGASDTQYF. CDR3 DNA sequence: TGCGCCAGCAGCCAGGGACAGGGGGCGTCAGATACGCAGTATTTT.

This clone appeared once. The chain is built from TRBV5-1 and TRBJ1-1; D is unclear. V gave up 0 bases and J gave up 0 bases, with 12 bases separating them. CDR3 length: 16 amino acids. CDR1 SGHRS and CDR2 YFSETQ come from the germline V gene. The chain's CDR3 is CASSLGRRNMNTEAFF. CDR3 coding DNA: TGCGCCAGCAGCTTGGGACGGCGAAACATGAACACTGAAGCTTTCTTT.

This chain links TRBV30 with TRBJ1-2; D is unresolved. With 7 bases removed from V and 2 bases from J, the gap between germline ends came to 8 bases. Germline V gives CDR1 GTSNPN, CDR2 SVGIG (reference sequence). There are 11 residues in the CDR3. The chain's CDR3 is CASSVNYGYTF. The CDR3 coding sequence is TGTGCCTCGTCAGTAAACTATGGCTACACCTTC.

The chain is built from TRBV5-8 and TRBJ1-5; D is ambiguous. V lost 3 bases, J lost 4 bases, and 14 bases lay in between. This CDR3 has 15 amino acids. Germline V lookup: CDR1 SGHTS, CDR2 YDEGEE. This chain's CDR3 is CASSYWTGMNQPQHF. The CDR3 bases are TGTGCCAGCAGCTATTGGACGGGAATGAATCAGCCCCAGCATTTT.

The chain recombines TRBV18 with TRBJ1-3; TRBD1 matches 8 bases. The CDR3 loop spans 16 amino acids. V lost 3 bases, J lost 2 bases, and 6 bases stayed unmatched. The V gene's germline CDR1 is KGHSH and CDR2 LQKENI. Here the CDR3 DNA reads TGTGCCAGCTCACCGACGCAGACAGGGGCTGGAAACACCATATATTTT. Protein product: CASSPTQTGAGNTIYF.

CDR3 sequence (DNA): TGTGCCAGCAGCGTAGGACTGAACTCTGGAAACACCATATATTTT. Its protein is CASSVGLNSGNTIYF. The chain has TRBV9 and TRBJ1-3; D unresolved. The CDR3 spans 15 residues. V lost 0 bases and J lost 0, with 7 bases in between. Germline CDR1 SGDLS, CDR2 YYNGEE.

The chain carries TRBV5-1 and TRBJ2-1; TRBD2 is a possible D gene (6 bases). Trimming took 5 bases from V and 6 from J, leaving 21 bases between them. The germline gives CDR1 SGHRS, CDR2 YFSETQ. This CDR3 is 16 amino acids long. For the CDR3, the DNA is TGCGCCAGCAGACCAGACGGGACTCCGGCCCGCAATGAGCAGTTCTTC. Amino acid sequence: CASRPDGTPARNEQFF. The full variable domain, with the rest looked up from reference TRBV5-1 and TRBJ2-1, is KAGVTQTPRYLIKTRGQQVTLSCSPISGHRSVSWYQQTPGQGLQFLFEYFSETQRNKGNFPGRFSGRQFSNSRSEMNVSTLELGDSALYLCASRPDGTPARNEQFFGPGTRLTVL.

The chain combines TRBV7-6 with TRBJ2-2, with a possible D match to TRBD1 (5 bases). The length of the CDR3 is 15 residues. V lost 5 bases and J lost 3, with 13 bases in between. CDR1 and CDR2 from the germline V gene are SGHVS and FNYEAQ. The CDR3 loop is CASSPQGDHTGELFF. The DNA for the CDR3 is TGTGCCAGCAGCCCTCAAGGGGATCACACCGGGGAGCTGTTTTTT.